This T cell receptor beta chain derives from a study of T cell responses to AZD1222 COVID-19 vaccine. Findings of the study overall: Clonal diversity may have been underestimated, and the donors were mostly white British, with more females than males. Breadth and depth of Spike-specific TCRs rose after two AZD1222 doses. Nearly half of the spike-specific TCRs reportedly recognize variant regions that carry no mutations.

Deletions cut 4 bases from V and 5 bases from J, with 13 bases between. Germline CDR1 SGDLS, CDR2 YYNGEE. The CDR3 covers 14 residues. The repertoire was sequenced with immunoSEQ multiplex PCR; TCRdb's copy has only in-frame clones and lacks some. The sample holds 120,000 to 150,000 clones; around 88% are singletons and the top ten take roughly 3.5%. Note on this clone: As yet, its antigen is unknown.

The chain recombines TRBV9 with TRBJ1-5; possibly TRBD1 for D (6 bases). The sequencing used peripheral blood, collected on day 0 of MenACWY control vaccination. The TCR was taken from an adult in good health. CDR3 region: CASSPEGGHQPQHF. The CDR3 DNA follows: TGTGCCAGCAGCCCAGAGGGGGGGCATCAGCCCCAGCATTTT.